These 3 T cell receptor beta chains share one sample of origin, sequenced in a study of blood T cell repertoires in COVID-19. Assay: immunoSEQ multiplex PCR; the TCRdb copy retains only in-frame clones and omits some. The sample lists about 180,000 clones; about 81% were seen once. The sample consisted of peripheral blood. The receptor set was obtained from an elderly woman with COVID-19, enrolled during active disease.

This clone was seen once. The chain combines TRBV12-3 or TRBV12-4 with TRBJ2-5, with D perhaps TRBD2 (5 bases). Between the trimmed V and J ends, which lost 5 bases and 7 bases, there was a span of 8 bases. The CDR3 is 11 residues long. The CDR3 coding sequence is TGTGCCAGCAGTCCCGGAGGGACCCAGTACTTC. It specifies CASSPGGTQYF.

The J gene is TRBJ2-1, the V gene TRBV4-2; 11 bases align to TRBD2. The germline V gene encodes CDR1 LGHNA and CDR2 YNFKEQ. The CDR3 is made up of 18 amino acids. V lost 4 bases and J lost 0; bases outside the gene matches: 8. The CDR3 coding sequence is TGTGCCAGCAGCCCCCTAGCGGGGGGCCCCAGCTCCTACAATGAGCAGTTCTTC. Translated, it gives CASSPLAGGPSSYNEQFF.

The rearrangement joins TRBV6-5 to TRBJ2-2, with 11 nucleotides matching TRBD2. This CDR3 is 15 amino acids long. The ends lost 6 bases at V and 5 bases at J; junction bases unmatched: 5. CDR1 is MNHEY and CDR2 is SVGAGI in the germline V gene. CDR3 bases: TGTGCCAGCAGAAAGACTAGCGGGATGACCGGGGAGCTGTTTTTT. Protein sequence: CASRKTSGMTGELFF.